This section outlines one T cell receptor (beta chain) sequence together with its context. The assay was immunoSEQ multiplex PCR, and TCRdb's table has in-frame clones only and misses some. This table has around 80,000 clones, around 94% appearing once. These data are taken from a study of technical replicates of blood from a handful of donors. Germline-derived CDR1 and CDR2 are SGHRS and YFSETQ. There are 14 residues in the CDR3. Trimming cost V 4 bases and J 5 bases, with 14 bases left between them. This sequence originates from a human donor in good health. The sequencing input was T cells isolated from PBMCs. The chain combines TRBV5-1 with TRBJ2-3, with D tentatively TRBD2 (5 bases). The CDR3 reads CASSPGPGVDTQYF. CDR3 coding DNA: TGCGCCAGCAGCCCGGGCCCCGGGGTAGATACGCAGTATTTT.